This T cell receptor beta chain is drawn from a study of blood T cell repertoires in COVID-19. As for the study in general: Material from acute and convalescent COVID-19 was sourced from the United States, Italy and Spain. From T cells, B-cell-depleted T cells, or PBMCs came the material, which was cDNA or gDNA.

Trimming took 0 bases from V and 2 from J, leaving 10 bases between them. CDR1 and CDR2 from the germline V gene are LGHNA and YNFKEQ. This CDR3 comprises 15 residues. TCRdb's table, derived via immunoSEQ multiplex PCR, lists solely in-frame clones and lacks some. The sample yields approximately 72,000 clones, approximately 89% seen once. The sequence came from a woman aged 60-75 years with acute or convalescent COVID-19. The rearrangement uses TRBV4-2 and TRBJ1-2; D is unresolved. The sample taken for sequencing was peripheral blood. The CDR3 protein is CASSQDQFLNYGYTF. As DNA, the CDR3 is TGTGCCAGCAGCCAAGATCAGTTCCTGAACTATGGCTACACCTTC.